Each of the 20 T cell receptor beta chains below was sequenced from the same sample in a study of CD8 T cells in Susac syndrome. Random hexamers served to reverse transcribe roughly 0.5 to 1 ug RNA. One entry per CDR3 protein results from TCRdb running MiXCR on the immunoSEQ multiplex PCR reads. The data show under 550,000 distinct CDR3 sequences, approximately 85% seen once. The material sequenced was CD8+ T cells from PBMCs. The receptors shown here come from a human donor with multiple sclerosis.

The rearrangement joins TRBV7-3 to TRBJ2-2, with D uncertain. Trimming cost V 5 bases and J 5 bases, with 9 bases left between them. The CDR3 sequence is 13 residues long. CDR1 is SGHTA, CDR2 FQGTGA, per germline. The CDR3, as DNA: TGTGCCAGCAGCCCTACAGTGACCGGGGAGCTGTTTTTT. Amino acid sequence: CASSPTVTGELFF.

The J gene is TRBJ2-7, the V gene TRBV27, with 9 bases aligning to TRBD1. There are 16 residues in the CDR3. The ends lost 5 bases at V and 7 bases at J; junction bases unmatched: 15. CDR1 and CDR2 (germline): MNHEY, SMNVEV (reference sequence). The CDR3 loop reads CASSQDTGGADGEQYF. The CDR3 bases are TGTGCCAGCAGTCAAGACACAGGGGGCGCCGACGGTGAGCAGTACTTC.

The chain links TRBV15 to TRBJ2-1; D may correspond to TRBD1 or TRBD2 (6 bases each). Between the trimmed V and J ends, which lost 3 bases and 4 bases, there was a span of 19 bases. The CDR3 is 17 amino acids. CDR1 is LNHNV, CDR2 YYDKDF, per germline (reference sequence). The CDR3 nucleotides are TGTGCCACCAGCAGCCAGCCAAGGGGGGCCCAATACAATGAGCAGTTCTTC. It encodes CATSSQPRGAQYNEQFF.

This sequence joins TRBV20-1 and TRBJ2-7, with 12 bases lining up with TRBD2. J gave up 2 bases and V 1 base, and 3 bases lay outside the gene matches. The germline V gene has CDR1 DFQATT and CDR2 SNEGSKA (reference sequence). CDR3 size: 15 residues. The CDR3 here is CSARGGLAGTYEQYF. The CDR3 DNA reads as TGCAGTGCTAGAGGGGGACTAGCGGGCACCTACGAGCAGTACTTC.

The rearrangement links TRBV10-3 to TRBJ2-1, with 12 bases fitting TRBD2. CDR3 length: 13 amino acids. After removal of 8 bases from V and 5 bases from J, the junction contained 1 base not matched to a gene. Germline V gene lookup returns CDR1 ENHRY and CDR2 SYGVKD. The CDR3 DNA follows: TGTGCCATCTGGACTAGCGGGAACAATGAGCAGTTCTTC. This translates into CAIWTSGNNEQFF.

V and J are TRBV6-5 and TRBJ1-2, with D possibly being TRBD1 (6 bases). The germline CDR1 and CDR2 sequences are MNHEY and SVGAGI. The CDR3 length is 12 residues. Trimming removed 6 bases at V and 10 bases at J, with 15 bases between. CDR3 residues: CASRGGRNDYTF. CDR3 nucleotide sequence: TGTGCCAGCAGGGGGGGGCGTAATGACTACACCTTC.

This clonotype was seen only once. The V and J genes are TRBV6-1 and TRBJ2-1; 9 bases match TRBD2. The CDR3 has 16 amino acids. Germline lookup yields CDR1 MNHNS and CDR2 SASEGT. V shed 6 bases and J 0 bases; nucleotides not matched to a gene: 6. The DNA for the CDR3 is TGTGCCAGCAGCCCGACTAGCGGTATCTCCTACAATGAGCAGTTCTTC. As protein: CASSPTSGISYNEQFF.

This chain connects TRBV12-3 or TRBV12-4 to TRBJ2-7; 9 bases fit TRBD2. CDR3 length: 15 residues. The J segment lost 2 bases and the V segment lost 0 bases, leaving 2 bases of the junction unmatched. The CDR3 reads CASSLAGLAPYEQYF. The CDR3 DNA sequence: TGTGCCAGCAGTTTAGCGGGACTAGCCCCCTACGAGCAGTACTTC.

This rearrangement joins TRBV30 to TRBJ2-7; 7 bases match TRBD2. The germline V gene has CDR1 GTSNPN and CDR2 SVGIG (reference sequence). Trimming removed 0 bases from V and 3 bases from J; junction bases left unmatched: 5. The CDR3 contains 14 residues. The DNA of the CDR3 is TGTGCCTGGAGTGTACGGGGAGGGGACTACGAGCAGTACTTC. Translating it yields CAWSVRGGDYEQYF.

In DNA, the CDR3 is TGTGCCAGCAGTTACTCGGCCAGGGCGTCTCAGCCCCAGCATTTT. Amino acids: CASSYSARASQPQHF. The chain recombines TRBV6-5 with TRBJ1-5; possibly TRBD1 for D (5 bases). The CDR3 runs to 15 residues. CDR1 and CDR2 from the germline V gene are MNHEY and SVGAGI. V was pared by 0 bases and J by 6 bases, with 12 bases between.

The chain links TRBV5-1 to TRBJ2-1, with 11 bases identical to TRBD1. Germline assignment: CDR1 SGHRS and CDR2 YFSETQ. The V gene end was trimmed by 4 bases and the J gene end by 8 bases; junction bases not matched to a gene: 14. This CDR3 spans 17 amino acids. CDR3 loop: CASSLDRGRALWDEQFF. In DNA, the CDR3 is TGCGCCAGCAGCCTGGACAGGGGGCGCGCTCTGTGGGATGAGCAGTTCTTC.

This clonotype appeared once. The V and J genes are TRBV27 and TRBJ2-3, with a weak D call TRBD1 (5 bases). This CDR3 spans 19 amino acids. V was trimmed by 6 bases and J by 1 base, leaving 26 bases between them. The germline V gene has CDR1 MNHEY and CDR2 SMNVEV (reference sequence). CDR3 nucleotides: TGTGCCAGCAGCCTTGCAGTGGCAGGGAACCCCTCTGGCACAGATACGCAGTATTTT. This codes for CASSLAVAGNPSGTDTQYF.

The CDR3 loop reads CASSLKTSGRLHNEQFF. The CDR3, as DNA: TGTGCCAGCAGTTTGAAGACTAGCGGGAGGCTACACAATGAGCAGTTCTTC. This chain connects TRBV12-3 or TRBV12-4 to TRBJ2-1; TRBD2 matches 13 bases. The trim removed 3 bases at V and 5 bases at J, leaving 7 bases unmatched. The CDR3 length is 17 residues.

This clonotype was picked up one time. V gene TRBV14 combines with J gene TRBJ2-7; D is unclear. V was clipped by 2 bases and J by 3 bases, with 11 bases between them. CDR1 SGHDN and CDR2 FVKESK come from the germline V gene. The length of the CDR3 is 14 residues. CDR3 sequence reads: CASSQFGENYEQYF. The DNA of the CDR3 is TGTGCCAGCAGCCAATTTGGGGAAAACTACGAGCAGTACTTC.

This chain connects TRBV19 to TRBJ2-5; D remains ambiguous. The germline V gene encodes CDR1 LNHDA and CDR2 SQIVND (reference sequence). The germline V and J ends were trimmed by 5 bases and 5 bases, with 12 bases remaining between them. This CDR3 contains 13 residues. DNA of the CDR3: TGTGCCAGTAGTGGCGTGGGGTGGGAGACCCAGTACTTC. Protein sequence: CASSGVGWETQYF.

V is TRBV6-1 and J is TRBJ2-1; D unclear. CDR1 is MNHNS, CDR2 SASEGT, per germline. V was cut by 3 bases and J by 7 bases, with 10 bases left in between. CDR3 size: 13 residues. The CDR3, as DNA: TGTGCCAGCAGTGATTATCAAGCTAATGAGCAGTTCTTC. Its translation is CASSDYQANEQFF.

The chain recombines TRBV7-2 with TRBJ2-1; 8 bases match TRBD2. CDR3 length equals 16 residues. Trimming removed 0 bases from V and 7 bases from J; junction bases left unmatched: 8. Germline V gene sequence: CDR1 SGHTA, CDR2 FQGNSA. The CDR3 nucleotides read TGTGCCAGCAGCTTAGCTAGCGGGGAGGTTTTTAATGAGCAGTTCTTC. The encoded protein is CASSLASGEVFNEQFF. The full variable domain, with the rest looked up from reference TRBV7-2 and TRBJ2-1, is GAGVSQSPSNKVTEKGKDVELRCDPISGHTALYWYRQSLGQGLEFLIYFQGNSAPDKSGLPSDRFSAERTGGSVSTLTIQRTQQEDSAVYLCASSLASGEVFNEQFFGPGTRLTVL.

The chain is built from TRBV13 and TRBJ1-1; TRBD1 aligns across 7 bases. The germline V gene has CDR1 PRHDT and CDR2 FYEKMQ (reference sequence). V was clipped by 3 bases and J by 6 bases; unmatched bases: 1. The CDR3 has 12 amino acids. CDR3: CASSLGQSEAFF. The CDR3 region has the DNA TGTGCCAGCAGCTTGGGACAGTCTGAAGCTTTCTTT.

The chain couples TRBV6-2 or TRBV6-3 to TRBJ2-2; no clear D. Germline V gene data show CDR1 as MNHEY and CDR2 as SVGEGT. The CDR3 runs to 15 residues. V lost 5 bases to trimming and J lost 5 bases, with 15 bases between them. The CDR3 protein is CASSSSPLGTGELFF. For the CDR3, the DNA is TGTGCCAGCAGTAGTAGTCCGTTGGGAACCGGGGAGCTGTTTTTT.

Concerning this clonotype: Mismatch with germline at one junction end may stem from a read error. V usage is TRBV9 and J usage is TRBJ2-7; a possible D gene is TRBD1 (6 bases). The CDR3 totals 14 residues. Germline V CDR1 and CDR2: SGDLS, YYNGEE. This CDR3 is CASSVGDTSYEQHF. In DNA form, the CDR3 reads TGTGCCAGCAGCGTAGGGGACACCTCCTACGAGCAGCACTTC.